The 21 T cell receptor beta chains reported below all come from one sample, sequenced in a study of vaccination and CD4 T cells after COVID-19 (dated by TCRdb to between 2021 and 2024). The receptor library was made with PCR. The sequencing machine was an Illumina iSeq 100. DNA from cultured CD4+ T cells was subjected to TCR sequencing with the Oncomine TCR Beta short-read assay at the Johns Hopkins FTIC core. TCRdb cleaned the public reads at Q25 with fastp, built clones with MiXCR and kept in-frame beta chains. A single entry per CDR3 protein holds the most common genes and DNA from its merged rows. This sample holds approximately 12,000 distinct CDR3 sequences; approximately 50% were observed only once. The ten largest make up roughly a fifth of the sample. The treatment or condition label, read with the paper, signifies: approximately 9-day PBMC culture with coronavirus spike peptide pools or control peptides (ViraFEST assay).

Their antigen targets remain unknown. The sequencing input was CD4+ T cells from blood, cultured in vitro. These receptors all stem from a human donor who had recovered from COVID-19.

This clonotype was observed once. The V call is TRBV27, the J call TRBJ2-5, with 9 bases matching TRBD2. J was trimmed by 9 bases and V by 4 bases; bases with no gene match: 9. CDR1 MNHEY and CDR2 SMNVEV come from the germline V gene (reference sequence). The CDR3 runs 14 residues. CDR3 in amino acids: CASSSAGGSLAQYF. CDR3 DNA sequence: TGTGCCAGCAGTTCAGCGGGGGGCTCGTTGGCCCAGTACTTC.

This clonotype was detected only a few times. The rearrangement uses TRBV6-5 and TRBJ2-1; 11 bases line up with TRBD2. This CDR3 has 16 amino acids. Germline V gene data show CDR1 as MNHEY and CDR2 as SVGAGI. J gave up 5 bases and V 4 bases, and 7 bases lay outside the gene matches. CDR3 nucleotides: TGTGCCAGCAGTTCGAGGGGGGGACTAGCGGACAATGAGCAGTTCTTC. The encoded protein is CASSSRGGLADNEQFF.

Only a few counts were recorded for this clonotype. This chain connects TRBV6-5 to TRBJ1-6, with 7 bases lining up with TRBD1. The CDR3 is 14 amino acids. Germline CDR1 MNHEY, CDR2 SVGAGI. V shed 2 bases, J shed 7 bases, and the junction held 2 bases outside the gene matches. The CDR3 loop is CASSYRGRNSPLHF. CDR3 in DNA: TGTGCCAGCAGTTACAGGGGGCGAAATTCACCCCTCCACTTT.

V and J are TRBV18 and TRBJ2-7; 10 bases align to TRBD2. In germline, CDR1 is KGHSH, CDR2 LQKENI. This CDR3 comprises 16 residues. V was pared by 2 bases and J by 7 bases, with 11 bases of the junction left unmatched. As DNA, the CDR3 is TGTGCCAGCTCACCAGGGTTGTGGCTAGCGGGAGTAGAGCAGTACTTC. It yields the protein CASSPGLWLAGVEQYF.

The chain is built from TRBV7-6 and TRBJ2-2, with 7 bases that match TRBD1. CDR3 length: 16 residues. Germline CDR1 SGHVS, CDR2 FNYEAQ. Trimming took 5 bases from V and 4 from J; bases not matched to a gene: 10. CDR3 nucleotide sequence: TGTGCCAGCAGCGGGGGTCCGGGACAGACCACCGGGGAGCTGTTTTTT. Translation: CASSGGPGQTTGELFF.

In this sample, this clonotype turned up a few times. The chain uses TRBV24-1 and TRBJ2-2; D not certain. This CDR3 is built from 14 residues. Trimming removed 9 bases at V and 5 bases at J, with 15 bases between. Germline V gene data show CDR1 as KGHDR and CDR2 as SFDVKD. CDR3 protein: CATSSTPWTGELFF. The DNA of the CDR3 is TGTGCCACCTCCTCAACCCCTTGGACCGGGGAGCTGTTTTTT.

This chain joins TRBV15 and TRBJ2-7, with D possibly called TRBD1 or TRBD2 (5 bases each). This CDR3 spans 14 amino acids. V lost 1 base to trimming and J lost 4 bases, with 11 bases between them. CDR1 LNHNV and CDR2 YYDKDF come from the germline V gene (reference sequence). The CDR3, as DNA: TGTGCCACCAGCAGAGGTCTGGGGGATTACGAGCAGTACTTC. Amino acids: CATSRGLGDYEQYF.

V is TRBV29-1 and J is TRBJ1-2; perhaps TRBD1 as D (5 bases). The V end lost 2 bases, the J end lost 4 bases, and 14 bases lay between the germline ends. The CDR3 has 14 residues. CDR1 and CDR2 from the germline V gene are SQVTM and ANQGSEA. In DNA, the CDR3 is TGCAGCGTTGAAAGGATGGGCAGGGCCTATGGCTACACCTTC. Translated, it gives CSVERMGRAYGYTF.

This clonotype has just a few counts. The CDR3 loop reads CASSIRGRGNIQYF. CDR3 nucleotides: TGTGCCAGTAGTATTCGGGGGAGGGGAAACATTCAGTACTTC. The chain joins TRBV19 to TRBJ2-4, with 7 bases aligning to TRBD2. Trimming removed 3 bases from V and 6 bases from J; junction bases left unmatched: 5. The germline gives CDR1 LNHDA, CDR2 SQIVND (reference sequence). The CDR3 consists of 14 residues.

This clonotype was seen more than once but under ten times. The V call is TRBV20-1, the J call TRBJ2-7; 11 nucleotides agree with TRBD2. The CDR3 spans 15 residues. Trimming cost V 3 bases and J 7 bases; bases outside gene matches: 11. The germline gives CDR1 DFQATT, CDR2 SNEGSKA (reference sequence). For the CDR3, the DNA is TGCAGTGCTAGTAGCGGGAGGGCCACTTTGGGAGAGCAGTACTTC. Encoded protein: CSASSGRATLGEQYF.

The chain joins TRBV27 to TRBJ1-1; weak D call: TRBD1 (6 bases). V gave up 5 bases and J gave up 6 bases, with 19 bases separating them. The CDR3 spans 15 residues. CDR1 and CDR2 (germline): MNHEY, SMNVEV (reference sequence). The CDR3 nucleotides read TGTGCCAGCAGTCCCCTAGGACAGTCTTTTGCTGAAGCTTTCTTT. It yields the protein CASSPLGQSFAEAFF.

The V call is TRBV6-5, the J call TRBJ2-7, with D possibly being TRBD2 (6 bases). The germline V gene encodes CDR1 MNHEY and CDR2 SVGAGI. This CDR3 region has 15 residues. Trimming cost V 0 bases and J 1 base, with 10 bases left between them. CDR3 DNA: TGTGCCAGCAGTTACTCCGGGACTGGATCCTACGAGCAGTACTTC. Protein product: CASSYSGTGSYEQYF.

The chain links TRBV10-2 to TRBJ2-1, with 7 nucleotides matching TRBD2. The length of the CDR3 is 14 residues. Germline lookup yields CDR1 WSHSY and CDR2 SAAADI. V gave up 6 bases and J gave up 2 bases; unmatched junction bases: 4. This CDR3 reads CASRTGTTYNEQFF. DNA of the CDR3: TGCGCCAGCAGGACCGGGACTACCTACAATGAGCAGTTCTTC.

The V call is TRBV6-5, the J call TRBJ2-5, with a tentative D call TRBD2 (6 bases). This CDR3 comprises 18 residues. Germline loops: CDR1 MNHEY, CDR2 SVGAGI. Trimming stripped 0 bases from V and 1 base from J, with 18 bases between. The CDR3 spells CASSYSSRDRGVQETQYF. The DNA of the CDR3 is TGTGCCAGCAGTTACTCTTCCCGGGACCGCGGGGTCCAAGAGACCCAGTACTTC.

The CDR3 bases are TGTGCCAGCAGTTTGACAGGGCCAGATACGCAGTATTTT. Translated: CASSLTGPDTQYF. The rearrangement joins TRBV28 to TRBJ2-3, with 7 bases lining up with TRBD1. Germline V lookup: CDR1 MDHEN, CDR2 SYDVKM. CDR3 size: 13 residues. J lost 4 bases, V lost 3 bases, and 1 base had no gene match.

The V and J genes are TRBV20-1 and TRBJ1-5, with D possibly being TRBD1 (6 bases). The germline gives CDR1 DFQATT, CDR2 SNEGSKA (reference sequence). This CDR3 spans 14 amino acids. Trimming stripped 7 bases from V and 1 base from J, with 14 bases between. The CDR3 bases are TGCAGTGGTTTGACAGGAGTCAGCAATCAGCCCCAGCATTTT. It encodes CSGLTGVSNQPQHF.

V is TRBV24-1 and J is TRBJ1-1; TRBD1 is a possible D gene (5 bases). Trimming took 4 bases from V and 4 from J, leaving 12 bases between them. In germline, CDR1 is KGHDR, CDR2 SFDVKD. The CDR3 sequence is 14 residues long. CDR3 residues: CATSDRRTGTEAFF. CDR3 nucleotide sequence: TGTGCCACCAGTGACCGCAGAACAGGCACTGAAGCTTTCTTT.

CDR3 residues: CAWSRSRNNEQFF. The CDR3 coding sequence is TGTGCCTGGAGTAGGTCCCGGAACAATGAGCAGTTCTTC. The rearrangement links TRBV30 to TRBJ2-1; D is ambiguous. The ends were cut back, 2 bases at V and 5 bases at J, with 10 bases in the middle. This CDR3 comprises 13 residues. The germline V gene has CDR1 GTSNPN and CDR2 SVGIG (reference sequence).

This chain uses TRBV20-1 with TRBJ2-3, with 7 bases identical to TRBD1. The V gene end was trimmed by 6 bases and the J gene end by 2 bases; junction bases not matched to a gene: 8. CDR1 is DFQATT, CDR2 SNEGSKA, per germline (reference sequence). CDR3 length equals 14 residues. CDR3 in DNA: TGCAGTGCCAACGACAGGGCCCTCACAGATACGCAGTATTTT. Amino acid sequence: CSANDRALTDTQYF.

Here the CDR3 reads CSARWGGALQFF. The CDR3 DNA is TGCAGTGCTAGATGGGGGGGCGCGTTACAGTTCTTC. This sequence joins TRBV20-1 and TRBJ2-1, with D perhaps TRBD2 (7 bases). Trimming shortened V by 2 bases and J by 13 bases, and 15 bases separated the two germline ends. CDR3 length: 12 amino acids. Germline-derived CDR1 and CDR2 are DFQATT and SNEGSKA (reference sequence).

The chain couples TRBV7-2 to TRBJ1-1, with TRBD1 matching 9 bases. Per the germline V gene, CDR1 is SGHTA and CDR2 is FQGNSA. This CDR3 comprises 13 residues. J was trimmed by 6 bases and V by 5 bases; bases with no gene match: 4. Here the CDR3 reads CASSGTGRAEAFF. DNA for the CDR3: TGTGCCAGCAGCGGGACAGGGCGGGCTGAAGCTTTCTTT.